What follows are 5 T cell receptor beta chains derived from one specimen sequenced in a study of cytomegalovirus exposure and HLA in healthy donors. The study ran its PCR with 60 Vbeta and 13 Jbeta primers. TCRdb's table, derived via immunoSEQ multiplex PCR, lists solely in-frame clones and lacks some. The sample gives over 85,000 clones, more than 65% of which show up once; 5% to 7.5% is in the top ten. The sequencing sample was made of PBMCs. The receptors stem from a man younger than 45 in good health and CMV-seropositive.

The V and J genes are TRBV7-9 and TRBJ2-1; TRBD2 matches 7 bases. J lost 6 bases, V lost 4 bases, and 12 bases had no gene match. CDR1 is SEHNR, CDR2 FQNEAQ, per germline (reference sequence). This CDR3 is built from 16 residues. The CDR3 bases are TGTGCCAGCAGCTACCACTCTGGTGGGGGGGGCAATGAGCAGTTCTTC. Translating it yields CASSYHSGGGGNEQFF.

This clone showed up just a few times. This sequence joins TRBV7-9 and TRBJ1-2; a weak D match, TRBD1 (5 bases). Germline-derived CDR1 and CDR2 are SEHNR and FQNEAQ (reference sequence). The CDR3 covers 13 residues. Trimming removed 5 bases at V and 7 bases at J, with 14 bases between. CDR3 amino acids: CASSTWGPIGYTF. In DNA, the CDR3 is TGTGCCAGCAGCACCTGGGGCCCCATTGGCTACACCTTC. The full variable domain, completed using reference TRBV7-9 and TRBJ1-2, is DTGVSQNPRHKITKRGQNVTFRCDPISEHNRLYWYRQTLGQGPEFLTYFQNEAQLEKSRLLSDRFSAERPKGSFSTLEIQRTEQGDSAMYLCASSTWGPIGYTFGSGTRLTVV.

V is TRBV6-6 and J is TRBJ2-4; a weak D match, TRBD1 (6 bases). Germline V lookup: CDR1 MNHNY, CDR2 SVGAGI (reference sequence). Trimming shortened V by 6 bases and J by 5 bases, and 11 bases separated the two germline ends. This CDR3 spans 13 amino acids. DNA of the CDR3: TGTGCCAGCAGCCTTTACAGGGAAAACATTCAGTACTTC. Its protein product is CASSLYRENIQYF.

The V call is TRBV7-2, the J call TRBJ2-7; D possibly corresponds to TRBD1 (7 bases). Trimming left V 1 base short and J 7 bases short, with 17 bases between. CDR1 SGHTA and CDR2 FQGNSA come from the germline V gene. This CDR3 has 15 residues. CDR3 amino acids: CASSLEATSGGEQYF. CDR3 in DNA: TGTGCCAGCAGCTTAGAGGCGACCTCAGGGGGGGAGCAGTACTTC.

This chain connects TRBV30 to TRBJ2-2; TRBD2 matches 9 bases. The CDR3 consists of 16 residues. J gave up 7 bases and V 0 bases, and 9 bases lay outside the gene matches. Per germline, CDR1 GTSNPN and CDR2 SVGIG (reference sequence). For the CDR3, the DNA is TGTGCCTGGAGTGTTCTGGCGGGGGGGCGTGGCGGGGAGCTGTTTTTT. It translates to CAWSVLAGGRGGELFF.